This entry is about one T cell receptor (beta chain). The antigen is undetermined. A junction boundary mismatches the germline segment, possibly from a read error. Investigators reverse transcribed all isolated RNA, so they sequenced expressed TCRB transcripts. The repertoire was sequenced with immunoSEQ multiplex PCR; TCRdb's copy has only in-frame clones and lacks some. Here the sample spans roughly 140,000 clones, under 60% being singletons. The source of the sample is a study of beta chain features in type 1 diabetes. The study's findings and limits: In every one of the four CD4+ subsets, TCRB CDR3s were moderately but significantly shorter in Type 1 diabetes patients.

The CDR3 covers 14 residues. Germline-derived CDR1 and CDR2 are SEHNR and FQNEAQ (reference sequence). Populations isolated by sorting all had purity greater than 95%. This TCR was recovered from a man aged 18-30 years in good health. The chain couples TRBV7-9 to TRBJ2-7; a possible D gene is TRBD2 (5 bases). The sequenced sample consisted of Tregs from blood. The CDR3 loop reads CASRSEVHHFRTIF. CDR3 coding DNA: TGTGCCAGCAGGTCGGAGGTACATCATTTCAGGACGATCTTC.